The 6 T cell receptor beta chains presented below share a single source sample, sequenced in a study of OX40 agonist ivuxolimab in advanced cancers. Libraries were prepared by immunoSEQ multiplex PCR; TCRdb keeps only in-frame clonotypes and omits some of them. The sample contains about 58,000 clones, 85% to 90% of which appear only once. The sample in question was CD4+ or CD8+ T cells sorted from blood, obtained in a trial of the OX40 agonist ivuxolimab. Receptors were obtained from an adult with an advanced solid tumor such as melanoma, head and neck, liver or kidney cancer.

The chain recombines TRBV5-1 with TRBJ2-5; 9 bases agree with TRBD1. CDR1 and CDR2 from the germline V gene are SGHRS and YFSETQ. V lost 5 bases, J lost 4 bases, and 9 bases stayed unmatched. This CDR3 has 15 amino acids. In DNA form, the CDR3 reads TGCGCCAGCAGTCCTCGTACAGGGGGCCGAGAGACCCAGTACTTC. This encodes CASSPRTGGRETQYF.

The chain carries TRBV27 and TRBJ1-6; TRBD1 might be the D (5 bases). The V and J ends lost 6 bases and 7 bases respectively, with 13 bases between them. The CDR3 contains 14 residues. Germline CDR1 and CDR2: MNHEY and SMNVEV (reference sequence). Written as DNA, the CDR3 is TGTGCCAGCAGCAGAGGGACGGAGAATTCACCCCTCCACTTT. The encoded protein is CASSRGTENSPLHF.

The chain couples TRBV5-4 to TRBJ2-1, with 9 nucleotides matching TRBD1. V dropped 0 bases and J dropped 2; count of bases not matched to a gene: 3. The length of the CDR3 is 16 residues. Germline CDR1 is SGHNT and CDR2 is YYREEE (reference sequence). CDR3 bases: TGTGCCAGCAGCTTGGGACAGGGGGACCCCTACAATGAGCAGTTCTTC. Its protein product is CASSLGQGDPYNEQFF.

CDR3 amino acids: CASISGAPYNEQFF. CDR3 nucleotide sequence: TGTGCCAGTATATCGGGAGCCCCCTACAATGAGCAGTTCTTC. The chain links TRBV19 to TRBJ2-1; a weak D match, TRBD2 (6 bases). CDR1 is LNHDA and CDR2 is SQIVND in the germline V gene (reference sequence). This CDR3 is 14 amino acids long. Trimming took 7 bases from V and 2 from J, leaving 12 bases between them.

This chain links TRBV6-5 with TRBJ2-7; 13 bases map to TRBD2. CDR3 length equals 15 residues. CDR1 MNHEY and CDR2 SVGAGI come from the germline V gene. The J segment lost 4 bases and the V segment lost 7 bases, leaving 7 bases of the junction unmatched. In nucleotides, the CDR3 is TGTGCCAGCACTCTCGGGACTAGCGGGACTTACGAGCAGTACTTC. Translating it yields CASTLGTSGTYEQYF.

The V gene is TRBV19, the J gene TRBJ1-5, with a possible D match to TRBD1 (5 bases). The ends were cut back, 3 bases at V and 1 base at J, with 13 bases in the middle. Germline V gene lookup returns CDR1 LNHDA and CDR2 SQIVND (reference sequence). The CDR3 consists of 16 residues. This CDR3 reads CASSIRPGDSNQPQHF. The CDR3 DNA reads TGTGCCAGTAGTATTCGTCCGGGGGACAGCAATCAGCCCCAGCATTTT.